This T cell receptor beta chain was captured in a study of OX40 agonist ivuxolimab in advanced cancers. Study-level information: The study gave patients intravenous ivuxolimab at 0.01 to 10 mg/kg every 2 weeks. Partial responses were achieved by three patients: one hepatocellular carcinoma, two cutaneous melanoma.

Only in-frame clones appear in the TCRdb table, and some are missing; sequencing was by immunoSEQ multiplex PCR. The sample contains roughly 9,400 clones, less than 75% of which appear only once. As regards this clone: The antigen remains undetermined.

Whole-study results and caveats: Among expanded peripheral T cells, antigen specificity went undetermined.

Collection of blood occurred at baseline, at cycle 4 day 1, and at cycle 7 day 1. Trimming removed 2 bases from V and 2 bases from J, with 9 bases in between. The CDR3 spans 15 residues. The V gene's germline CDR1 is SGHAT and CDR2 FQNNGV. V usage is TRBV11-2 and J usage is TRBJ1-4; maybe TRBD1 (6 bases). The clonotype comes from an adult with an advanced solid tumor such as melanoma, head and neck, liver or kidney cancer. Material: CD4+ or CD8+ T cells sorted from blood, obtained in a trial of the OX40 agonist ivuxolimab. The CDR3 sequence is CASSLHDRTNEKLFF. The CDR3 DNA reads as TGTGCCAGCAGCTTACACGACAGGACTAATGAAAAACTGTTTTTT. The full variable domain, completed using reference TRBV11-2 and TRBJ1-4, is EAGVAQSPRYKIIEKRQSVAFWCNPISGHATLYWYQQILGQGPKLLIQFQNNGVVDDSQLPKDRFSAERLKGVDSTLKIQPAKLEDSAVYLCASSLHDRTNEKLFFGSGTQLSVL.